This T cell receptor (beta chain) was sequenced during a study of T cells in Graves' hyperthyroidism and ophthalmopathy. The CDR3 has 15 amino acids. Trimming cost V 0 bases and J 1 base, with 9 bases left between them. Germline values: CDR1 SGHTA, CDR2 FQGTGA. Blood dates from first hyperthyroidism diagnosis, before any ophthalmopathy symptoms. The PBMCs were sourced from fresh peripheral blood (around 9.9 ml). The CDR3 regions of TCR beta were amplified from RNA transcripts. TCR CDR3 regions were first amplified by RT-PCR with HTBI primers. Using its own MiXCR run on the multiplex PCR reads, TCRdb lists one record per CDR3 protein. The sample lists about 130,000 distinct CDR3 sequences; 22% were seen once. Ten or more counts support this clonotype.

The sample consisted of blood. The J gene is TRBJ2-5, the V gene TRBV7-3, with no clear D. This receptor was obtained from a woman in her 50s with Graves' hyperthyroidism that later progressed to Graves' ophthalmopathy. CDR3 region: CASSLTGTSQETQYF. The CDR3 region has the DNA TGTGCCAGCAGCTTAACGGGCACCTCCCAAGAGACCCAGTACTTC.